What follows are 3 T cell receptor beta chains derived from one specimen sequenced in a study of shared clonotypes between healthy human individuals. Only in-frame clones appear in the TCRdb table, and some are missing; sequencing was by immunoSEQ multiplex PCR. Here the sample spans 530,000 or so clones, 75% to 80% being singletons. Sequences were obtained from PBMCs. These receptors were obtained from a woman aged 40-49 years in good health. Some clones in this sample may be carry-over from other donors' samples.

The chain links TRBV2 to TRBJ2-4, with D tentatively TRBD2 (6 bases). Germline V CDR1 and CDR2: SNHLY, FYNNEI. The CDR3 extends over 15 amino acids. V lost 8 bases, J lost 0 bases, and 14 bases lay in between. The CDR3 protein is CASGDWGLAKNIQYF. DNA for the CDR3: TGTGCCAGCGGGGACTGGGGTCTAGCCAAAAACATTCAGTACTTC.

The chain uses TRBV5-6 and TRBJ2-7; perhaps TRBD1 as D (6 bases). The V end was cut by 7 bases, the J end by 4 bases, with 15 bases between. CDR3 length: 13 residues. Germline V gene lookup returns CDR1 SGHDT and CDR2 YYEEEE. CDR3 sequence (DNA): TGTGCCAGCGGCAGGGGCCGCACTTACGAGCAGTACTTC. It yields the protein CASGRGRTYEQYF.

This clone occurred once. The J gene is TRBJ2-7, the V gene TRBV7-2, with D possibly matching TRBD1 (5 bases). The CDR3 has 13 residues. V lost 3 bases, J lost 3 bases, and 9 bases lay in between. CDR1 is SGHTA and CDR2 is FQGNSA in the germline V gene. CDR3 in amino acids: CASSFRGFYEQYF. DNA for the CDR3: TGTGCCAGCAGCTTTAGGGGATTCTACGAGCAGTACTTC. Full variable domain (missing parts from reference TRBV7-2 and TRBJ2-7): GAGVSQSPSNKVTEKGKDVELRCDPISGHTALYWYRQSLGQGLEFLIYFQGNSAPDKSGLPSDRFSAERTGGSVSTLTIQRTQQEDSAVYLCASSFRGFYEQYFGPGTRLTVT.